This T cell receptor (beta chain) is from a study of PD-L1 blockade in urothelial cancer (dated by TCRdb to between 2016 and 2019). Looking at the study overall: Therapy was started at some point between 2013 and 2015 for all patients, and atezolizumab 1,200 mg was administered intravenously every 3 weeks. About 85% of the roughly 30 patients were males with bladder-origin urothelial cancer, and about 65% of the roughly 30 reported a prior smoking history. An ECOG performance status of 0 or 1 was recorded for the patients, and 0 to 3 prior chemotherapy regimens had been received by the patients. Blood samples were analyzed at two time points: 3 weeks after treatment start (second dose) and 6 weeks after treatment start. Blood samples yielded a median of roughly 140,000 T cells and 65,000 to 95,000 unique TCRs, with median clonality about 0.08. The study, an exploratory multi-omic analysis, examined somatic, immune and clinical correlates of response to PD-L1 blockade with atezolizumab in urothelial cancer. Pretreatment tumor samples, along with matched peripheral blood collected serially before and after atezolizumab treatment, underwent TCR sequencing. Durable clinical benefit was defined as a progression-free survival longer than 6 months, and TCR features were additionally tested against progression-free survival and overall survival. In the same patients, whole exome sequencing and RNA sequencing of pretreatment tumors were performed in addition to TCR sequencing. Durable clinical benefit was achieved by nine patients but not by the remaining 20. Pretreatment blood TCR-seq was available for about 27 patients, at least one posttreatment blood collection was obtained for some 25 patients, and tumor TCR-seq was available for some 25 patients. Overall results and qualifications from the work: Because the sample size was small (n ≈ 27) and many exploratory analyses were performed, the results are intended to be hypothesis-generating. At 3 weeks after the start of treatment, tumor-associated TCR clones in peripheral blood had expanded more in patients with durable benefit (n of about 20, p = 0.022). A pretreatment peripheral blood TCR clonality below the median was linked to improved progression-free and overall survival.

The time point tag for this specimen amounts to: pretreatment peripheral blood. The cohort included roughly 30 patients with locally advanced or metastatic urothelial carcinoma who were treated at Memorial Sloan Kettering on a trial protocol. Peripheral blood mononuclear cells were collected from each patient pretreatment and during treatment, giving between 1 and 8 total time points per patient. The Qiagen DNeasy Blood extraction kit was used to purify genomic DNA from total PBMCs and tumor samples. PBMCs were collected pretreatment and during treatment, and were isolated and stored as previously described. The CDR3 numbers 16 residues from cysteine through phenylalanine. Only the CDR3 DNA stays, 48 bases, in frame from base 1. The germline V gene encodes CDR1 SEHNR and CDR2 FQNEAQ (reference sequence). The junction shows trimming of 1 base on V and 2 bases on J, and the gene matches do not reach 4 bases of it.

In regard to this clone: Its antigen is still unknown. Nothing much larger sits one base from this clone, and base qualities are not available.

Synthetic TCR analog templates were spiked into each PCR so that absolute template abundance could be estimated from read counts. The immunoSEQ assay was used to amplify TCRbeta CDR3 regions from genomic DNA with bias-controlled V and J gene primers. Sequencing of rearranged TCRbeta segments was done at approximately 20X coverage. As for how the authors treated the data: Clustering was used to correct sequencing errors, and CDR3s were annotated against IMGT so that V, D and J genes could be assigned. Only productive TCRbeta rearrangements were used in downstream analyses, excluding out-of-frame or stop-codon sequences. To compute clonality, Shannon entropy was normalized by the log of the number of unique productive sequences and then subtracted from one. Clones differing between time points or between blood and tumor were identified using Fisher's exact test with Benjamini-Hochberg correction, with an adjusted p below 0.01 applied as the threshold. Imported from immuneACCESS, the table was reduced by TCRdb to in-frame sequences with V and J called. These copies leave out some clones; in studies compared against another copy, an unresolved V gene accounts for under half, and the cause of the remainder is not known. From that table come the V and J calls and clone size; the DNA was used to work out D and trimming. This sample lists fewer than 80,000 clones; roughly 79% were detected once. The ten largest make up around 3.2% of the sample.

The sequenced sample was PBMCs, obtained around atezolizumab (anti-PD-L1) treatment. The TCR was taken from a man between 65 and 85 years old with urothelial cancer. This sequence uses TRBV7-9 and TRBJ2-3; 9 nucleotides in the junction match TRBD2. The CDR3 region reads CASSLGSSGNTDTQYF. In nucleotide form, the sequence is TGTGCCAGCAGCTTAGGTTCTAGCGGGAACACAGATACGCAGTATTTT.